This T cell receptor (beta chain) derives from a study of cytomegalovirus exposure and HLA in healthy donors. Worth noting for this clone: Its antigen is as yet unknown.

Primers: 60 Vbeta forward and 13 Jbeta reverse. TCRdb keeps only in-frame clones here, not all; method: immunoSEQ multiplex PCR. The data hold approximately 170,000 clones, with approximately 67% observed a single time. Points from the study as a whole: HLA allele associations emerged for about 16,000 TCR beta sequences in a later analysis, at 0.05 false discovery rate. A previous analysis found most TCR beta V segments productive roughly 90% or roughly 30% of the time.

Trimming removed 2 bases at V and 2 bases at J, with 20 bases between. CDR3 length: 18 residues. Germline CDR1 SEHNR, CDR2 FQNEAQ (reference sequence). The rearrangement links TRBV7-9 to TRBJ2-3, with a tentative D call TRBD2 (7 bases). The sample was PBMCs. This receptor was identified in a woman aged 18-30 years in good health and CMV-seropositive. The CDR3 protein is CASSLPRGRRGPTDTQYF. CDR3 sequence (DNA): TGTGCCAGCAGCTTACCCCGGGGACGGCGGGGGCCCACAGATACGCAGTATTTT.